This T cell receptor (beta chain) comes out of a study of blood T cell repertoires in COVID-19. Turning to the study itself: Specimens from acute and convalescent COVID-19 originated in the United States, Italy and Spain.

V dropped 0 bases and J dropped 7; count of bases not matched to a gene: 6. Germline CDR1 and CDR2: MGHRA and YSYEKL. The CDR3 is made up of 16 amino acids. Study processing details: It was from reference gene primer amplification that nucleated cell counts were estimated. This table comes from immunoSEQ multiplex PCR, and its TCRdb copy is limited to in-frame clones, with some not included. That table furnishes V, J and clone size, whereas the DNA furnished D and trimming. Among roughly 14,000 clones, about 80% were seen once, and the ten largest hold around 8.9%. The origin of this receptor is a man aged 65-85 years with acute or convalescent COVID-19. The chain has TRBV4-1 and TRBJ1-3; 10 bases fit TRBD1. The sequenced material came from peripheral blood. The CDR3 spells CASSQEDRGPRNTIYF. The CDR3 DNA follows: TGCGCCAGCAGCCAAGAAGACAGGGGGCCGCGTAACACCATATATTTT.